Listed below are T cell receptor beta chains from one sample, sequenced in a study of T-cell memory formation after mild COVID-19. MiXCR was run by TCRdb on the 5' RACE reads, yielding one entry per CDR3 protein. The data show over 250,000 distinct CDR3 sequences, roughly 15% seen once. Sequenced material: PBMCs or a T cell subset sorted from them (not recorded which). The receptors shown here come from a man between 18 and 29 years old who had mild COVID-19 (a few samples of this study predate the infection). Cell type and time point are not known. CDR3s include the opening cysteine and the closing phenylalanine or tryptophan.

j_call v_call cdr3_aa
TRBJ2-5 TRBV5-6 CASSLRGVQETQYF
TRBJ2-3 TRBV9 CASSVGSASLTDTQYF
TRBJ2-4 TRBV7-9 CASSLQGEPAKNIQYF
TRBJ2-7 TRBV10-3 CAISDDRGSYEQYF
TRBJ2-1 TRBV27 CASNVATGRPYNEQFF
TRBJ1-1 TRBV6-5 CASSYGQGVGEAFF
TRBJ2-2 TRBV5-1 CASSLSQGASGELFF
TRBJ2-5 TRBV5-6 CASSLATWTGEETQYF
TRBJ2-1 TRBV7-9 CASSLEPAPHEQFF
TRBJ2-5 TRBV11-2 CASSSADRGYSETQYF
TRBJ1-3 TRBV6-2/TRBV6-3 CASSNRQDVSGNTIYF
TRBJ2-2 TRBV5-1 CASSLAGHLAANTGELFF
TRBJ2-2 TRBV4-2 CASGRSANTGELFF
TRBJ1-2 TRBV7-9 CASSKDGYGYTF
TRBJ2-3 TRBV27 CASSPLVAGLDTQYF